These 21 T cell receptor beta chains were sequenced from one sample in a study of chemoradiotherapy in HPV16-positive cancers. Method: immunoSEQ multiplex PCR; TCRdb's copy keeps in-frame clones and lacks some. The sample includes fewer than 25,000 clones, over 85% of them seen just once. The specimen comprised blood, sampled from a patient who underwent chemoradiotherapy. The receptors were sampled from a human donor with HPV-associated anogenital cancer.

The chain couples TRBV7-9 to TRBJ1-1, with D unresolved. The CDR3 spans 13 residues. Germline V lookup: CDR1 SEHNR, CDR2 FQNEAQ (reference sequence). The V and J ends lost 1 base and 8 bases respectively, with 11 bases between them. The CDR3: CASSLDLGLEAFF. In DNA, the CDR3 is TGTGCCAGCAGCTTAGACTTGGGCCTCGAAGCTTTCTTT.

The chain employs TRBV28 and TRBJ1-2, with 8 bases lining up with TRBD1. This CDR3 region has 14 residues. CDR1 and CDR2 (germline): MDHEN, SYDVKM. V shed 8 bases, J shed 7 bases, and the junction held 12 bases outside the gene matches. This chain's CDR3 is CASVPPGQVTGYTF. CDR3 DNA: TGTGCCAGCGTCCCTCCGGGACAGGTGACTGGCTACACCTTC.

V is TRBV5-1 and J is TRBJ2-1; D possibly corresponds to TRBD1 (6 bases). Per the germline V gene, CDR1 is SGHRS and CDR2 is YFSETQ. The CDR3 is 15 residues long. The germline V and J ends were trimmed by 3 bases and 5 bases, with 15 bases remaining between them. The CDR3 here is CASSSLSTGNNEQFF. CDR3 DNA sequence: TGCGCCAGCAGCTCTCTCTCTACAGGGAACAATGAGCAGTTCTTC.

The rearrangement joins TRBV19 to TRBJ2-7, with 7 bases aligning to TRBD2. V dropped 3 bases and J dropped 0; count of bases not matched to a gene: 5. Germline CDR1 and CDR2: LNHDA and SQIVND (reference sequence). The length of the CDR3 is 15 residues. This CDR3 is CASSMAGESSYEQYF. DNA of the CDR3: TGTGCCAGTAGTATGGCGGGAGAGAGCTCCTACGAGCAGTACTTC.

This chain connects TRBV7-9 to TRBJ1-1; 9 bases line up with TRBD1. The CDR3 loop spans 13 amino acids. Per germline, CDR1 SEHNR and CDR2 FQNEAQ (reference sequence). J was trimmed by 4 bases and V by 6 bases; bases with no gene match: 3. The CDR3 bases are TGTGCCAGCAGTCAGACAGGGGGCACTGAAGCTTTCTTT. Translation: CASSQTGGTEAFF.

The rearrangement links TRBV4-1 to TRBJ2-7, with TRBD1 identical over 9 bases. The CDR3 loop spans 13 amino acids. The junction had 3 bases not matched to a gene; V was cut back by 3 bases and J by 6 bases. Germline V gene sequence: CDR1 MGHRA, CDR2 YSYEKL. CDR3 protein: CASSQTTGGEQYF. The DNA of the CDR3 is TGCGCCAGCAGCCAGACGACAGGGGGCGAGCAGTACTTC.

This clone was seen a few times. The rearrangement joins TRBV4-1 to TRBJ1-5, with D possibly being TRBD1 (5 bases). There are 15 residues in the CDR3. Germline values: CDR1 MGHRA, CDR2 YSYEKL. The V and J ends lost 4 bases and 5 bases respectively, with 15 bases between them. In DNA, the CDR3 is TGCGCCAGCAGCCGGAATTTTGGGGGGGATCAGCCCCAGCATTTT. It specifies CASSRNFGGDQPQHF.

The chain couples TRBV7-6 to TRBJ2-2; D perhaps matches TRBD2 (6 bases). This CDR3 contains 16 residues. Trimming left V 1 base short and J 4 bases short, with 13 bases between. CDR1 SGHVS and CDR2 FNYEAQ come from the germline V gene. CDR3 loop: CASSLDRQGGTGELFF. CDR3 in DNA: TGTGCCAGCAGCTTAGATCGGCAGGGAGGCACCGGGGAGCTGTTTTTT.

The gene calls are TRBV18 and TRBJ2-1, with 10 bases aligning to TRBD2. This CDR3 is 15 amino acids long. The germline V gene has CDR1 KGHSH and CDR2 LQKENI. Trimming removed 3 bases from V and 10 bases from J; junction bases left unmatched: 9. The CDR3 region is CASSPGGLAGDEQFF. In DNA form, the CDR3 reads TGTGCCAGCTCACCCGGGGGGCTAGCGGGAGACGAGCAGTTCTTC.

Written as DNA, the CDR3 is TGTGCCACCAGCAGAGATACGGCGAATTCACCCCTCCACTTT. This gives the protein CATSRDTANSPLHF. The rearrangement joins TRBV15 to TRBJ1-6, with D unresolved. This CDR3 comprises 14 residues. Trimming took off 0 bases at V and 7 bases at J, with 7 bases between the two ends. Germline loops: CDR1 LNHNV, CDR2 YYDKDF (reference sequence).

This clone has just a few counts. The rearrangement joins TRBV6-1 to TRBJ2-7, with a weak D call TRBD2 (8 bases). The V end was cut by 3 bases, the J end by 0 bases, with 12 bases between. This CDR3 has 15 residues. Germline CDR1 MNHNS, CDR2 SASEGT. CDR3 coding DNA: TGTGCCAGCAGTGAGCGGGGGGACAGCTCCTACGAGCAGTACTTC. It specifies CASSERGDSSYEQYF.

This clone was detected once. The chain links TRBV5-5 to TRBJ2-5; D is undetermined. CDR3 length equals 14 residues. With 2 bases removed from V and 0 bases from J, the gap between germline ends came to 8 bases. CDR1 SGHKS and CDR2 YYEKEE come from the germline V gene (reference sequence). In nucleotides, the CDR3 is TGTGCCAGCAGCTTCGACCTGTACCAAGAGACCCAGTACTTC. This encodes CASSFDLYQETQYF.

CDR3 sequence: CASSLDPLETQYF. In DNA, the CDR3 is TGTGCCAGCAGCTTGGACCCATTGGAGACCCAGTACTTC. The chain couples TRBV5-5 to TRBJ2-5; D not resolved. V lost 0 bases and J 5 bases, leaving 8 bases between the germline ends. CDR1 is SGHKS, CDR2 YYEKEE, per germline (reference sequence). The CDR3 length is 13 residues.

The chain uses TRBV28 and TRBJ2-7, with D hard to call. The CDR3 runs 15 residues. Germline CDR1 is MDHEN and CDR2 is SYDVKM. The ends were cut back, 2 bases at V and 2 bases at J, with 13 bases in the middle. Here the CDR3 reads CASSLRSPRPYEQYF. DNA for the CDR3: TGTGCCAGCAGTTTAAGGTCCCCGCGGCCCTACGAGCAGTACTTC.

The CDR3 DNA reads as TGTGCCAGCAGTTTTTACCCCTTCCGGACAGGGGCCTACGAGCAGTACTTC. Its protein product is CASSFYPFRTGAYEQYF. V usage is TRBV28 and J usage is TRBJ2-7, with 9 bases that match TRBD1. This CDR3 is built from 17 residues. The V and J ends lost 3 bases and 2 bases, in that order; junction bases with no gene match: 11. Germline assignment: CDR1 MDHEN and CDR2 SYDVKM.

The chain joins TRBV18 to TRBJ1-6; 10 bases fit TRBD1. The CDR3 is 18 amino acids. With 3 bases clipped from V and 3 bases from J, the junction kept 8 bases outside the gene matches. Germline V gene sequence: CDR1 KGHSH, CDR2 LQKENI. The CDR3 region is CASSPGQGQEIYNSPLHF. CDR3 nucleotide sequence: TGTGCCAGCTCACCGGGACAGGGGCAAGAAATCTATAATTCACCCCTCCACTTT.

This chain uses TRBV5-5 with TRBJ1-5; 7 nucleotides align to TRBD1. J lost 3 bases, V lost 5 bases, and 8 bases had no gene match. The CDR3 extends over 15 amino acids. Germline V gene sequence: CDR1 SGHKS, CDR2 YYEKEE (reference sequence). Written as DNA, the CDR3 is TGTGCCAGCAGTTCCGGGACAGTGGACAATCAGCCCCAGCATTTT. This translates into CASSSGTVDNQPQHF.

The chain couples TRBV2 to TRBJ2-5, with a tentative D call TRBD2 (5 bases). This CDR3 has 15 amino acids. Germline V gene lookup returns CDR1 SNHLY and CDR2 FYNNEI. Trimming removed 0 bases from V and 3 bases from J, with 11 bases in between. The CDR3 DNA is TGTGCCAGCAGTGAAGCGGACGGAGGAAAAGAGACCCAGTACTTC. Its protein product is CASSEADGGKETQYF.

The chain's CDR3 is CASSYSGGNEQYF. The CDR3 region has the DNA TGTGCCAGCAGTTACTCGGGAGGGAACGAGCAGTACTTC. The rearrangement links TRBV6-6 to TRBJ2-7; 7 bases match TRBD2. This CDR3 has 13 residues. CDR1 is MNHNY and CDR2 is SVGAGI in the germline V gene (reference sequence). V lost 0 bases, J lost 5 bases, and 1 base stayed unmatched.

The chain is built from TRBV7-9 and TRBJ2-7; a possible D gene is TRBD1 (6 bases). Germline loops: CDR1 SEHNR, CDR2 FQNEAQ (reference sequence). Trimming shortened V by 1 base and J by 3 bases, and 7 bases separated the two germline ends. The CDR3 spans 13 residues. The DNA for the CDR3 is TGTGCCAGCAGCTTAGGAGGGGGCTACGAGCAGTACTTC. Residues: CASSLGGGYEQYF.

This rearrangement joins TRBV5-5 to TRBJ2-7, with a weak D call TRBD1 (5 bases). With 0 bases removed from V and 5 bases from J, the gap between germline ends came to 12 bases. Germline V lookup: CDR1 SGHKS, CDR2 YYEKEE (reference sequence). This CDR3 spans 14 amino acids. The CDR3: CASSLEATANEQYF. DNA of the CDR3: TGTGCCAGCAGCTTGGAGGCGACAGCCAACGAGCAGTACTTC.